These T cell receptor beta chains were read from a single sample in a study of T cell responses to AZD1222 COVID-19 vaccine. Using immunoSEQ multiplex PCR, the repertoire was profiled, and TCRdb retains in-frame clones only, with some absent. The sample carries about 100,000 clones, 85% to 90% recorded once. The sample was peripheral blood, taken on day 0 of AZD1222 vaccination. These receptors were collected from an adult in good health. Both conserved end residues are part of each CDR3. D genes are given only for firm matches. Expanded clones get a size class; other rows say once, few or many, or leave the size out.

D gene: NA; J gene: TRBJ2-7; clone size: medium-sized; V gene: TRBV27; CDR3 protein: CASSYGRAYEQYF; CDR3 DNA: TGTGCCAGCAGCTACGGACGGGCCTACGAGCAGTACTTC
D gene: TRBD2; J gene: TRBJ2-7; clone size: NA; V gene: TRBV27; CDR3 protein: CASSPRTSFANEQYF; CDR3 DNA: TGTGCCAGCAGTCCCCGGACTAGCTTTGCGAACGAGCAGTACTTC
D gene: NA; J gene: TRBJ1-4; clone size: NA; V gene: TRBV6-2/TRBV6-3; CDR3 protein: CASSWSGTPNEKLFF; CDR3 DNA: TGTGCCAGCAGTTGGTCGGGGACACCTAATGAAAAACTGTTTTTT
D gene: TRBD2; J gene: TRBJ2-7; clone size: NA; V gene: TRBV29-1; CDR3 protein: CSVEGGTSGRLSDEQYF; CDR3 DNA: TGCAGCGTTGAGGGAGGGACTAGCGGGAGGCTAAGCGACGAGCAGTACTTC
D gene: TRBD1; J gene: TRBJ1-2; clone size: NA; V gene: TRBV28; CDR3 protein: CASSLHRQGHRGGYTF; CDR3 DNA: TGTGCCAGCAGCCTACATCGACAGGGGCACAGAGGTGGCTACACCTTC
D gene: NA; J gene: TRBJ1-6; clone size: NA; V gene: TRBV27; CDR3 protein: CASTPAGPKIGSYNSPLHF; CDR3 DNA: TGTGCCAGCACCCCAGCAGGCCCCAAAATAGGCTCCTATAATTCACCCCTCCACTTT
D gene: NA; J gene: TRBJ1-1; clone size: NA; V gene: TRBV6-2/TRBV6-3; CDR3 protein: CASSYRGNTEAFF; CDR3 DNA: TGTGCCAGCAGTTACCGTGGGAACACTGAAGCTTTCTTT
D gene: TRBD1; J gene: TRBJ1-4; clone size: NA; V gene: TRBV2; CDR3 protein: CASSRQGSNEKLFF; CDR3 DNA: TGTGCCAGCAGCCGACAGGGGAGCAATGAAAAACTGTTTTTT
D gene: NA; J gene: TRBJ1-1; clone size: NA; V gene: TRBV9; CDR3 protein: CASSVAGSNTEAFF; CDR3 DNA: TGTGCCAGCAGCGTAGCAGGGTCCAACACTGAAGCTTTCTTT
D gene: NA; J gene: TRBJ2-2; clone size: many; V gene: TRBV18; CDR3 protein: CASSPQAALNTGELFF; CDR3 DNA: TGTGCCAGCTCCCCCCAGGCAGCTTTGAACACCGGGGAGCTGTTTTTT
D gene: NA; J gene: TRBJ2-5; clone size: NA; V gene: TRBV27; CDR3 protein: CASSLKGRETQYF; CDR3 DNA: TGTGCCAGCAGTTTAAAGGGAAGAGAGACCCAGTACTTC
D gene: TRBD1; J gene: TRBJ1-5; clone size: NA; V gene: TRBV19; CDR3 protein: CASSKRDREDQPQHF; CDR3 DNA: TGTGCCAGTAGTAAACGGGACAGGGAGGATCAGCCCCAGCATTTT
D gene: TRBD2; J gene: TRBJ2-7; clone size: NA; V gene: TRBV7-2; CDR3 protein: CASSRSGSGYEQYF; CDR3 DNA: TGTGCCAGCAGCCGTAGCGGGAGTGGCTACGAGCAGTACTTC
D gene: TRBD1; J gene: TRBJ2-7; clone size: NA; V gene: TRBV15; CDR3 protein: CATSLDRGSYEQYF; CDR3 DNA: TGTGCCACCAGCCTGGACAGGGGATCCTACGAGCAGTACTTC
D gene: NA; J gene: TRBJ1-1; clone size: NA; V gene: TRBV3-1/TRBV3-2; CDR3 protein: CASSQTSGRKNTEAFF; CDR3 DNA: TGTGCCAGCAGCCAGACTTCGGGGCGGAAGAACACTGAAGCTTTCTTT
D gene: NA; J gene: TRBJ1-2; clone size: NA; V gene: TRBV27; CDR3 protein: CASARTGAATYYGYTF; CDR3 DNA: TGTGCCAGCGCCCGGACCGGGGCAGCCACTTACTATGGCTACACCTTC
D gene: NA; J gene: TRBJ2-7; clone size: NA; V gene: TRBV28; CDR3 protein: CASSLGKGLSSYEQYF; CDR3 DNA: TGTGCCAGCAGCCTGGGAAAGGGACTGAGCTCCTACGAGCAGTACTTC
D gene: NA; J gene: TRBJ2-1; clone size: once; V gene: TRBV19; CDR3 protein: CASQEGNNRVSFF; CDR3 DNA: TGTGCCAGCCAGGAGGGGAATAACAGGGTTTCTTTCTTC
D gene: NA; J gene: TRBJ1-4; clone size: NA; V gene: TRBV5-4; CDR3 protein: CASSPVGGNEKLFF; CDR3 DNA: TGTGCCAGCAGCCCGGTGGGGGGTAATGAAAAACTGTTTTTT
D gene: NA; J gene: TRBJ2-5; clone size: once; V gene: TRBV6-5; CDR3 protein: CASWGLQTQYF; CDR3 DNA: TGTGCCAGCTGGGGGCTTCAGACCCAGTACTTC
D gene: NA; J gene: TRBJ1-2; clone size: once; V gene: TRBV24-1; CDR3 protein: CATSDSPGADYGYTF; CDR3 DNA: TGTGCCACCAGTGATTCGCCCGGGGCTGACTATGGCTACACCTTC
D gene: NA; J gene: TRBJ1-6; clone size: NA; V gene: TRBV27; CDR3 protein: CATSGAGTFNSPLHF; CDR3 DNA: TGTGCCACAAGTGGGGCAGGGACCTTCAATTCACCCCTCCACTTT
D gene: TRBD1; J gene: TRBJ1-3; clone size: NA; V gene: TRBV27; CDR3 protein: CASSGQVGNTIYF; CDR3 DNA: TGTGCCAGCAGCGGACAGGTCGGAAACACCATATATTTT
D gene: NA; J gene: TRBJ1-3; clone size: NA; V gene: TRBV4-1; CDR3 protein: CASSQGRAGAFGNTIYF; CDR3 DNA: TGCGCCAGCAGCCAAGGAAGGGCAGGGGCTTTTGGAAACACCATATATTTT
D gene: TRBD1; J gene: TRBJ1-4; clone size: NA; V gene: TRBV28; CDR3 protein: CASSLGQTNEKLFF; CDR3 DNA: TGTGCCAGCAGTTTGGGACAGACTAATGAAAAACTGTTTTTT
D gene: TRBD1; J gene: TRBJ2-7; clone size: NA; V gene: TRBV28; CDR3 protein: CASSLGTGSSYEQYF; CDR3 DNA: TGTGCCAGCAGTTTAGGGACAGGGAGCTCCTACGAGCAGTACTTC
D gene: NA; J gene: TRBJ1-4; clone size: NA; V gene: TRBV2; CDR3 protein: CASSVMGGEKLFF; CDR3 DNA: TGTGCCAGCAGTGTGATGGGGGGTGAAAAACTGTTTTTT
D gene: NA; J gene: TRBJ1-1; clone size: NA; V gene: TRBV28; CDR3 protein: CASSLWDWSPGSIEAFF; CDR3 DNA: TGTGCCAGCAGTTTATGGGATTGGAGCCCGGGGAGTATTGAAGCTTTCTTT
D gene: NA; J gene: TRBJ2-5; clone size: NA; V gene: TRBV11-1; CDR3 protein: CASSLASAGGETQYF; CDR3 DNA: TGTGCCAGCAGCTTAGCGTCAGCCGGGGGAGAGACCCAGTACTTC
D gene: TRBD2; J gene: TRBJ2-3; clone size: NA; V gene: TRBV11-1; CDR3 protein: CASSLGGGSADTQYF; CDR3 DNA: TGTGCCAGCAGCTTAGGCGGGGGATCGGCAGATACGCAGTATTTT
D gene: TRBD2; J gene: TRBJ2-7; clone size: NA; V gene: TRBV11-1; CDR3 protein: CASSLDRLAGVDEQYF; CDR3 DNA: TGTGCCAGCAGCTTAGACAGGCTAGCGGGAGTCGATGAGCAGTACTTC
D gene: NA; J gene: TRBJ2-1; clone size: NA; V gene: TRBV2; CDR3 protein: CASTLEGVGNEQFF; CDR3 DNA: TGTGCCAGCACCCTGGAGGGGGTAGGGAATGAGCAGTTCTTC
D gene: NA; J gene: TRBJ2-5; clone size: NA; V gene: TRBV4-3; CDR3 protein: CASSAQGGETQYF; CDR3 DNA: TGCGCCAGCAGCGCACAGGGTGGAGAGACCCAGTACTTC
D gene: NA; J gene: TRBJ1-2; clone size: NA; V gene: TRBV4-3; CDR3 protein: CASSQEVYHGNYGYTF; CDR3 DNA: TGCGCCAGCAGCCAAGAAGTATATCATGGAAACTATGGCTACACCTTC
D gene: TRBD1; J gene: TRBJ1-6; clone size: once; V gene: TRBV3-1/TRBV3-2; CDR3 protein: CASSQGQGNSPLHF; CDR3 DNA: TGTGCCAGCAGCCAGGGACAGGGAAATTCACCCCTCCACTTT
D gene: NA; J gene: TRBJ1-1; clone size: NA; V gene: TRBV2; CDR3 protein: CASARGALDTEAFF; CDR3 DNA: TGTGCCAGCGCTAGGGGGGCGTTGGACACTGAAGCTTTCTTT
D gene: NA; J gene: TRBJ2-7; clone size: NA; V gene: TRBV28; CDR3 protein: CASSFWGSSYEQYF; CDR3 DNA: TGTGCCAGCAGTTTCTGGGGATCATCCTACGAGCAGTACTTC
D gene: TRBD2; J gene: TRBJ2-7; clone size: NA; V gene: TRBV7-9; CDR3 protein: CASSPAWAGDSYEQYF; CDR3 DNA: TGTGCCAGCAGCCCTGCATGGGCGGGAGACTCCTACGAGCAGTACTTC
D gene: NA; J gene: TRBJ2-7; clone size: NA; V gene: TRBV30; CDR3 protein: CAWSVGGVLGEQYF; CDR3 DNA: TGTGCCTGGAGTGTTGGAGGGGTTTTAGGCGAGCAGTACTTC
D gene: NA; J gene: TRBJ2-7; clone size: NA; V gene: TRBV11-2; CDR3 protein: CASSLIDEQYF; CDR3 DNA: TGTGCCAGCAGCTTAATTGACGAGCAGTACTTC
D gene: TRBD2; J gene: TRBJ2-2; clone size: NA; V gene: TRBV7-3; CDR3 protein: CASSLMSGGNTGELFF; CDR3 DNA: TGTGCCAGCAGCTTGATGAGCGGGGGGAACACCGGGGAGCTGTTTTTT
D gene: TRBD2; J gene: TRBJ2-1; clone size: NA; V gene: TRBV14; CDR3 protein: CASSQVAWTSGRSDEQFF; CDR3 DNA: TGTGCCAGCAGCCAAGTTGCTTGGACTAGCGGGAGATCGGATGAGCAGTTCTTC
D gene: TRBD1; J gene: TRBJ1-1; clone size: NA; V gene: TRBV28; CDR3 protein: CASSVRDSGTNTEAFF; CDR3 DNA: TGTGCCAGCAGTGTCCGGGACAGTGGGACGAACACTGAAGCTTTCTTT
D gene: TRBD1; J gene: TRBJ1-2; clone size: few; V gene: TRBV12-5; CDR3 protein: CASGLVQGRGGDYGYTF; CDR3 DNA: TGTGCTAGTGGTTTGGTACAGGGGAGGGGAGGTGACTATGGCTACACCTTC
D gene: NA; J gene: TRBJ2-7; clone size: NA; V gene: TRBV7-2; CDR3 protein: CASSSLNNPYEQYF; CDR3 DNA: TGTGCCAGCAGCTCCCTTAATAACCCCTACGAGCAGTACTTC
D gene: NA; J gene: TRBJ1-1; clone size: NA; V gene: TRBV18; CDR3 protein: CASSREVGGIIMNTEAFF; CDR3 DNA: TGTGCCAGCTCACGGGAAGTAGGGGGGATAATTATGAACACTGAAGCTTTCTTT
D gene: NA; J gene: TRBJ1-2; clone size: NA; V gene: TRBV19; CDR3 protein: CASSWRGGYTF; CDR3 DNA: TGTGCCAGTAGTTGGCGGGGGGGCTACACCTTC
D gene: TRBD2; J gene: TRBJ2-7; clone size: NA; V gene: TRBV18; CDR3 protein: CASSPGLNYEQYF; CDR3 DNA: TGTGCCAGCTCACCGGGACTAAACTACGAGCAGTACTTC